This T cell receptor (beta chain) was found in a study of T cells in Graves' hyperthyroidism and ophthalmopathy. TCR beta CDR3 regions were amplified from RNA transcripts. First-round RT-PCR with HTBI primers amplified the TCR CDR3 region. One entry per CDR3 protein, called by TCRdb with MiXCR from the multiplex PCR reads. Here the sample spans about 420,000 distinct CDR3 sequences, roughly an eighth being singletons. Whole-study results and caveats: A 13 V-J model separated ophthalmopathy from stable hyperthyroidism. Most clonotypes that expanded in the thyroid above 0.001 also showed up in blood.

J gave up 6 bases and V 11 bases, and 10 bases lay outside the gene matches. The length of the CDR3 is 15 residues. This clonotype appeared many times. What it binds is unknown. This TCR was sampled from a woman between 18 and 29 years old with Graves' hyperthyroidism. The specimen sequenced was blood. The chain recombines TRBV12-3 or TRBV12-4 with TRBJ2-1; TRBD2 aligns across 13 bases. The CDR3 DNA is TGTGCCGGAGCTACGGGACTAGCGGGACTCAATGAGCAGTTCTTC. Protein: CAGATGLAGLNEQFF.